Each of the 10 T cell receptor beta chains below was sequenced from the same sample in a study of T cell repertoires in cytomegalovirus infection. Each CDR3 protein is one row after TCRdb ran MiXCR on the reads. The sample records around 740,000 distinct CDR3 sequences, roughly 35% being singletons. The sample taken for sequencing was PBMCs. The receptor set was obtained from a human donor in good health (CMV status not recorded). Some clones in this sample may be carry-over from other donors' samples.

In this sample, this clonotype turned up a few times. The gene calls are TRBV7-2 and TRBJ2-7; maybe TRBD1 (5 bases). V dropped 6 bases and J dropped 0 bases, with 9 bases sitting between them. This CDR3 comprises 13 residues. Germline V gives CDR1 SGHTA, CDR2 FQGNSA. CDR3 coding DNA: TGTGCCAGCAGAGAAGGGGCCTCCTACGAGCAGTACTTC. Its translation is CASREGASYEQYF.

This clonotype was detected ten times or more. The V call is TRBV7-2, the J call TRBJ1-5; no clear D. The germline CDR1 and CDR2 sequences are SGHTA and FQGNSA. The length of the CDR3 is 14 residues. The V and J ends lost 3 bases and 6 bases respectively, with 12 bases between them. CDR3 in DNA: TGTGCCAGCAGCTTCCGAAGTGATAGTCAGCCCCAGCATTTT. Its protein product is CASSFRSDSQPQHF.

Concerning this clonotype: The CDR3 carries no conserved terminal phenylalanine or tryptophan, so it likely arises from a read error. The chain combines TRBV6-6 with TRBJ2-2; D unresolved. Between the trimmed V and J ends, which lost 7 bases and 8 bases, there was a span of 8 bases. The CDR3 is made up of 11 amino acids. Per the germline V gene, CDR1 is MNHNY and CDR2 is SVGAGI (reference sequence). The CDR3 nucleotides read TGTGCCAGCAACCTCGGGGGGGAGCTGTTTGTT. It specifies CASNLGGELFV.

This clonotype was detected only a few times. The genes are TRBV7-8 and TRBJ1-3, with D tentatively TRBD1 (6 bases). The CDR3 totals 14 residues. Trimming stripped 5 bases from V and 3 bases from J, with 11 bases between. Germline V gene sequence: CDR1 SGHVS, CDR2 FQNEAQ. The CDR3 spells CASSKRTDGNTIYF. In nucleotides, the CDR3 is TGTGCCAGCAGCAAAAGGACAGATGGAAACACCATATATTTT. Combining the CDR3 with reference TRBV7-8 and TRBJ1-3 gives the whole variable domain GAGVSQSPRYKVAKRGQDVALRCDPISGHVSLFWYQQALGQGPEFLTYFQNEAQLDKSGLPSDRFFAERPEGSVSTLKIQRTQQEDSAVYLCASSKRTDGNTIYFGEGSWLTVV.

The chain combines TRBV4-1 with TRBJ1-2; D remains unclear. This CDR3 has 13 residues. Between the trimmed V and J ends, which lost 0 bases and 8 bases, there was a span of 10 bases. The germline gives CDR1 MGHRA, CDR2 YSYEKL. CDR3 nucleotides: TGCGCCAGCAGCCAAGAAGTCCGCGAGGGCTACACCTTC. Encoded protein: CASSQEVREGYTF.

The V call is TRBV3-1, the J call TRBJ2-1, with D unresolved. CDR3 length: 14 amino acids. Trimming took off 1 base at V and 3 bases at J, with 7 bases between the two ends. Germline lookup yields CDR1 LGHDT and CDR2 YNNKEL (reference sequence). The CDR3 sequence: CASSQGLNYNEQFF. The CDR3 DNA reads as TGTGCCAGCAGCCAAGGGCTGAACTACAATGAGCAGTTCTTC.

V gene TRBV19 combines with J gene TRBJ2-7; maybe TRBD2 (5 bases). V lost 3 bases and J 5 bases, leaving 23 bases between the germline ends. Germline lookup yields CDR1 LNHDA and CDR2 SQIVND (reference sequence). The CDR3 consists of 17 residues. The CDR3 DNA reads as TGTGCCAGTAGTATTTTCGGAGGAGGTCGCAGTTGGGACGAGCAGTACTTC. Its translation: CASSIFGGGRSWDEQYF.

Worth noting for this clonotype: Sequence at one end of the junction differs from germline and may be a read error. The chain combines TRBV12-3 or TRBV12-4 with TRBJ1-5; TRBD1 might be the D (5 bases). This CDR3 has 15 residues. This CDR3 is CASNATAGYDHPPHF. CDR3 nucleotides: TGTGCCAGCAACGCAACGGCAGGGTACGATCATCCCCCGCATTTT.

The CDR3 spells CASTNLRGTGELFF. CDR3 DNA: TGTGCCAGCACTAATTTGCGGGGAACCGGGGAGCTGTTTTTT. V usage is TRBV5-5 and J usage is TRBJ2-2; TRBD2 might be the D (6 bases). Germline-derived CDR1 and CDR2 are SGHKS and YYEKEE (reference sequence). Trimming removed 6 bases at V and 5 bases at J, with 14 bases between. This CDR3 is built from 14 residues.

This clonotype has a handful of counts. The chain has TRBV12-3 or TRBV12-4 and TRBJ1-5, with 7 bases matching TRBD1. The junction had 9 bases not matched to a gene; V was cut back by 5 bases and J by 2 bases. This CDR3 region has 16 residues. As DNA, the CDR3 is TGTGCCAGCAGTCCGACAGGGATTGTTGGCAATCAGCCCCAGCATTTT. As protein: CASSPTGIVGNQPQHF.